These T cell receptor beta chains were read from a single sample in a study of blood T cell repertoires in COVID-19. Using immunoSEQ multiplex PCR, the repertoire was profiled, and TCRdb retains in-frame clones only, with some absent. The table includes about 250,000 clones, approximately 89% detected once. The sample comprised PBMCs or T cells enriched from blood (not recorded which). The receptors stem from a woman in her thirties with acute COVID-19. CDR3s include the opening cysteine and the closing phenylalanine or tryptophan. Each record gives: D gene, J gene, clone size, V gene, CDR3 length, CDR3 DNA, CDR3 protein. The D gene is left open where the match is weak. Size tells how often a clone was seen (once, few, many) or the class of an expanded clone, and some rows leave it out.

>-|TRBJ2-7|few|TRBV5-1|12
TGCGCCAGCAGCTCCCCCGCGGCCGAGCAGTACTTC
CASSSPAAEQYF
>TRBD1|TRBJ2-2|-|TRBV29-1|13
TGCAGCGCGGACAGGACGAACACCGGGGAGCTGTTTTTT
CSADRTNTGELFF
>-|TRBJ2-1|-|TRBV7-9|13
TGTGCCAGCTGCTTGACAGTCTACAATGAGCAGTTCTTC
CASCLTVYNEQFF
>TRBD1|TRBJ1-5|once|TRBV27|16
TGTGCCAGCAGTTTGCCAGACAGGGTGGTCGATCAGCCCCAGCATTTT
CASSLPDRVVDQPQHF
>-|TRBJ2-7|once|TRBV5-6|15
TGTGCCAGCAGCTTCCGGGACAAGAGCTCCTACGAGCAGTACTTC
CASSFRDKSSYEQYF
>TRBD2|TRBJ2-4|-|TRBV7-2|17
TGTGCCAGCAGCATCACTAGCGGGGGATTAGCCAAAAACATTCAGTACTTC
CASSITSGGLAKNIQYF
>-|TRBJ2-1|-|TRBV5-1|12
TGCGCCAGCAGCTTGCAGGGTCATGAGCAGTTCTTC
CASSLQGHEQFF
>-|TRBJ1-1|-|TRBV11-2|13
TGTGCCAGCAGCCTCACAGGGAACACTGAAGCTTTCTTT
CASSLTGNTEAFF
>TRBD1|TRBJ2-1|-|TRBV6-4|14
TGTGCCAGCAGCCAGACAGGGGAGTACAATGAGCAGTTCTTC
CASSQTGEYNEQFF
>-|TRBJ2-1|once|TRBV9|15
TGTGCCAGCAGCGTAGGGACGGGAAACTACAATGAGCAGTTCTTC
CASSVGTGNYNEQFF
>-|TRBJ1-2|-|TRBV5-1|11
TGCGCCAGCAGCTCAAGTAACGTGGCCACCTTC
CASSSSNVATF
>-|TRBJ1-6|-|TRBV21-1|20
TGTGCCAGCAGCAAAGCGCGCTCGGACTTACATTACTCCTATAATTCACCCCTCCACTTT
CASSKARSDLHYSYNSPLHF
>TRBD2|TRBJ2-5|-|TRBV7-2|17
TGTGCCAGCAGCTTAGCGTCCCAGCTAGCGGGGCAAGAGACCCAGTACTTC
CASSLASQLAGQETQYF
>TRBD2|TRBJ2-5|-|TRBV7-2|18
TGTGCCAGCAGCTTAGCCCCAACTAGCGGGGACGGGGGCGAGACCCAGTACTTC
CASSLAPTSGDGGETQYF
>TRBD1|TRBJ2-7|once|TRBV7-9|14
TGTGCCAGCAGCTTAAGGGGACAGGCCGGTGAGCAGTACTTC
CASSLRGQAGEQYF
>-|TRBJ1-4|-|TRBV3-1/TRBV3-2|14
TGTGCCAGCAGCCAACGGGGTTCTAATGAAAAACTGTTTTTT
CASSQRGSNEKLFF
>-|TRBJ1-4|-|TRBV28|16
TGTGCCAGCAGCCCAGTCACACCCCCCGCGGGGGAAAAACTGTTTTTT
CASSPVTPPAGEKLFF
>TRBD2|TRBJ2-1|-|TRBV2|15
TGTGCCAGCAGTCCAGGACTAGCGGGCTCCAATGAGCAGTTCTTC
CASSPGLAGSNEQFF
>-|TRBJ1-2|-|TRBV28|11
TGTGCCAGCAGTTCCGGCTATGGCTACACCTTC
CASSSGYGYTF
>TRBD1|TRBJ2-7|-|TRBV2|13
TGTGCCGCGACAGGGGACAACTCCTACGAGCAGTACTTC
CAATGDNSYEQYF
>-|TRBJ1-4|-|TRBV27|14
TGTGCCAGCACCTCAGGGGCCTATAATGAAAAACTGTTTTTT
CASTSGAYNEKLFF
>-|TRBJ1-5|-|TRBV6-5|15
TGTGCCAGCAACCTTAGACTACCCCGCAATCAGCCCCAGCATTTT
CASNLRLPRNQPQHF
>-|TRBJ1-5|few|TRBV5-4|15
TGTGCCAGCAGCGGGGGACACCCTAGCAATCAGCCCCAGCATTTT
CASSGGHPSNQPQHF
>TRBD1|TRBJ1-6|-|TRBV5-6|15
TGTGCCAGCAGCTTCGGGACAGGTTCTAATTCACCCCTCCACTTT
CASSFGTGSNSPLHF
>-|TRBJ1-1|once|TRBV4-2|14
TGTGCCAGCAGCCAAGTATCGGGAGGGACTGAAGCTTTCTTT
CASSQVSGGTEAFF
>-|TRBJ2-7|-|TRBV18|12
TGTGCCAGCTCACTAGAACGGGATGAGCAGTACTTC
CASSLERDEQYF
>-|TRBJ2-7|-|TRBV5-1|14
TGCGCCAGCAGCCCGGACAAGAGTTTCTACGAGCAGTACTTC
CASSPDKSFYEQYF
>-|TRBJ2-5|-|TRBV27|14
TGTGCCAGCAGTTCCCGACAGCTTCAAGAGACCCAGTACTTC
CASSSRQLQETQYF
>-|TRBJ1-1|-|TRBV2|13
TGTGCCAGCAGTGAGGCTCAGGGGCCTGAAGCTTTCTTT
CASSEAQGPEAFF
>TRBD1|TRBJ1-1|-|TRBV9|14
TGTGCCAGCAGCGTAGAAAGTCGGGACAGGGAAGCTTTCTTT
CASSVESRDREAFF
>-|TRBJ1-1|-|TRBV6-2/TRBV6-3|15
TGTGCCAGCAGTTACTCGCGGGCGGATGTAACTGAAGCTTTCTTT
CASSYSRADVTEAFF
>-|TRBJ2-2|-|TRBV20-1|12
TGCAGTGCTAGTTCCGTAACCGGGGAGCTGTTTTTT
CSASSVTGELFF
>TRBD1|TRBJ1-5|-|TRBV18|20
TGTGCCAGCTCACCAGGGTCGGGACAGGGCAGATGGGGAAGCAATCAGCCCCAGCATTTT
CASSPGSGQGRWGSNQPQHF
>TRBD1|TRBJ2-2|-|TRBV6-6|15
TGTGCCAGCAAGAGGCCGGGACAGGGGATCGGGGAGCTGTTTTTT
CASKRPGQGIGELFF
>TRBD1|TRBJ1-6|-|TRBV2|16
TGTGCCAGCAGCGCTCGTAGGGACAGAGATAATTCACCCCTCCACTTT
CASSARRDRDNSPLHF
>TRBD1|TRBJ1-6|once|TRBV7-6|17
TGTGCCAGCAGCCCCGTCCCGGGACAGGGGCAGAATTCACCCCTCCACTTT
CASSPVPGQGQNSPLHF
>-|TRBJ1-6|once|TRBV5-1|13
TGCGCCAGCAGCTCAGGGCGGGGGTCACCCCTCCACTTT
CASSSGRGSPLHF
>TRBD1|TRBJ1-2|-|TRBV3-1/TRBV3-2|16
TGTGCCAGCAGCCAAGTTTCGGGCAGGGGGTGGAACGGCTACACCTTC
CASSQVSGRGWNGYTF
>-|TRBJ1-2|few|TRBV11-2|14
TGTGCCAGCAGAGAGAGACAGGTGGACTATGGCTACACCTTC
CASRERQVDYGYTF
>TRBD1|TRBJ2-7|once|TRBV28|14
TGTGCCACCCGCGGTTCAGGGGGCTTATACGAGCAGTACTTC
CATRGSGGLYEQYF
>TRBD1|TRBJ1-1|-|TRBV2|15
TGTGCCAGCAGTACCTCCGGGACAGCGAACACTGAAGCTTTCTTT
CASSTSGTANTEAFF
>-|TRBJ2-5|-|TRBV7-9|17
TGTGCCAGCAGTCCCTCTGGAAGCGTTCGGGGCCAAGAGACCCAGTACTTC
CASSPSGSVRGQETQYF
>TRBD2|TRBJ2-7|few|TRBV5-5|15
TGTGCCAGCAGCTTATGGACGGGGGGTCCATACGAGCAGTACTTC
CASSLWTGGPYEQYF
>-|TRBJ1-5|-|TRBV6-2/TRBV6-3|13
TGTGCCAGCAGTTCCGAGTGGACTCCTCGGCGGCATTTT
CASSSEWTPRRHF
>-|TRBJ2-7|-|TRBV6-6|11
TGTGCCAGCAGCGAGGGGGGGGAGCAGTACTTC
CASSEGGEQYF
>TRBD2|TRBJ2-7|few|TRBV10-1|15
TGCGCCAGCAGTCAACTAGCGGGCGGAATCTACGAGCAGTACTTC
CASSQLAGGIYEQYF
>-|TRBJ2-3|-|TRBV5-6|14
TGTGCCAGCAGCTTGGCGGGTGCCGAATATGCGCAGTATTTT
CASSLAGAEYAQYF
>-|TRBJ2-3|-|TRBV21-1|13
TGTGCCAGCAGCAAAGTCGGGACAGATACGCAGTATTTT
CASSKVGTDTQYF
>-|TRBJ1-5|-|TRBV27|15
TGTGCCAGCAGGCTGACACAGGGTAGTTATCAGCCCCAGCATTTT
CASRLTQGSYQPQHF
>TRBD1|TRBJ1-1|-|TRBV7-9|15
TGTGCCAGCAGTCCCACAGGGGGCTTAAACACTGAAGCTTTCTTT
CASSPTGGLNTEAFF
>-|TRBJ1-3|-|TRBV19|15
TGTGCCAGTAGTGCCTCGCGGGGGCCTGGAAACACCATATATTTT
CASSASRGPGNTIYF
>TRBD1|TRBJ1-5|-|TRBV6-2/TRBV6-3|15
TGTGCCAGCAGTATGGACAGGGTAGGCAATCAGCCCCAGCATTTT
CASSMDRVGNQPQHF
>-|TRBJ1-1|-|TRBV5-8|14
TGTGCCAGCAGCTCCTTCAGGGTGAACACTGAAGCTTTCTTT
CASSSFRVNTEAFF
>TRBD1|TRBJ1-5|-|TRBV5-1|13
TGCGCCAGCAGCCCAGGGGGCGGCCAGCCCCAGCATTTT
CASSPGGGQPQHF
>-|TRBJ2-7|-|TRBV5-1|15
TGCGCCAGCAGCTTGGGTGAGGGGGTGGTATACGAGCAGTACTTC
CASSLGEGVVYEQYF
>TRBD1|TRBJ2-2|-|TRBV4-1|15
TGCGCCAGCAGCCCGGACAGGGGAAACACCGGGGAGCTGTTTTTT
CASSPDRGNTGELFF